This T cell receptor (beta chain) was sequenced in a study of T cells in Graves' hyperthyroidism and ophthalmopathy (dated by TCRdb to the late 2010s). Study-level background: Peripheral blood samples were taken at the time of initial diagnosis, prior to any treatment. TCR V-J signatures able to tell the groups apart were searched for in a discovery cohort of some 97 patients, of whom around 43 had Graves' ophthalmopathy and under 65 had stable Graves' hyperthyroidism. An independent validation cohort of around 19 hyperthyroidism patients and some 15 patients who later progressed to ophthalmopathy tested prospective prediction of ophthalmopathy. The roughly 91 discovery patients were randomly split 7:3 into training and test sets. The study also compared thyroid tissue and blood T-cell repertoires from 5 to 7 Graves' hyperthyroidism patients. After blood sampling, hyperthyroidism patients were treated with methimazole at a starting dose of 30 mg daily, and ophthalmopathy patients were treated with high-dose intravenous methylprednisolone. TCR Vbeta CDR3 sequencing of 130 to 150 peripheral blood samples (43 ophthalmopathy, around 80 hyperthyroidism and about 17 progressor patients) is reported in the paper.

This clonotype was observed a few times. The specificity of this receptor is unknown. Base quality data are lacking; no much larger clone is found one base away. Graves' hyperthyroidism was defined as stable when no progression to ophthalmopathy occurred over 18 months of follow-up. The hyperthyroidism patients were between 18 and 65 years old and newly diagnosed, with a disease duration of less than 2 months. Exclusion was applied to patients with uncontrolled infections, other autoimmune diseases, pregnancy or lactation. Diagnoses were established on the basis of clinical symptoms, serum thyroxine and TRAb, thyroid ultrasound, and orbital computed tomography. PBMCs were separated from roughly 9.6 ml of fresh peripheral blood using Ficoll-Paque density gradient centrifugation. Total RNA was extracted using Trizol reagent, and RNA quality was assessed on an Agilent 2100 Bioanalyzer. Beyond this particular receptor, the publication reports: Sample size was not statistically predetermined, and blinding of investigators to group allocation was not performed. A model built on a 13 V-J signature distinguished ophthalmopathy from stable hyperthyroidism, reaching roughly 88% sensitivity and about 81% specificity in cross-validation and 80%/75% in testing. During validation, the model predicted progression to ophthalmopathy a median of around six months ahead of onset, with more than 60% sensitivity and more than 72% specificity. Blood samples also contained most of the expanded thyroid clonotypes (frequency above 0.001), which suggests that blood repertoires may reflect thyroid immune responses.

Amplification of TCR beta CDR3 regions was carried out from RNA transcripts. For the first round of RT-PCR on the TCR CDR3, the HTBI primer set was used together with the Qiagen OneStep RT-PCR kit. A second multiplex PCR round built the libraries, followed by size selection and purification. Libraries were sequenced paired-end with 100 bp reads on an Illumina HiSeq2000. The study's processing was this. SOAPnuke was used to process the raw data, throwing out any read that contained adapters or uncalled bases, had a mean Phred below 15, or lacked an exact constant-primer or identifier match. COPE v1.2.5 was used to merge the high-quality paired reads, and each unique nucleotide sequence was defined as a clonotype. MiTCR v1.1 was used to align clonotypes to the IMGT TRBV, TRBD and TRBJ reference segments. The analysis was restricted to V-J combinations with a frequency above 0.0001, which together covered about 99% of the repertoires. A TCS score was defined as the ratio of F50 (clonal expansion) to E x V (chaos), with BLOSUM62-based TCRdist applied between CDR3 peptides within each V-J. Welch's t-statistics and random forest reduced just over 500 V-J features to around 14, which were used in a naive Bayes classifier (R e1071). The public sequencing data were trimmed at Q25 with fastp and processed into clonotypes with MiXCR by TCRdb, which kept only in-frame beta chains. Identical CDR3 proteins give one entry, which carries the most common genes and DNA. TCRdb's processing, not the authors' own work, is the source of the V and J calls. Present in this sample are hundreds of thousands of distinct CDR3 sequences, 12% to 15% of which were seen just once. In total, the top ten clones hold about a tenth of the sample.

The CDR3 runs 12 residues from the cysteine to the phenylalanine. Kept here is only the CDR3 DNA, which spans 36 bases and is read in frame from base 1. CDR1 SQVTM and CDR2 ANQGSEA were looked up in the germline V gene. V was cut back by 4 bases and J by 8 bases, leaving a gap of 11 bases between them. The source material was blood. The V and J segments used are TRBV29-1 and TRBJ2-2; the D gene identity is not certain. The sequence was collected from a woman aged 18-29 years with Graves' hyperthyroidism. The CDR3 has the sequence CSVVNPAGELFF. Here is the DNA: TGCAGCGTTGTAAACCCGGCGGGGGAGCTGTTTTTT.